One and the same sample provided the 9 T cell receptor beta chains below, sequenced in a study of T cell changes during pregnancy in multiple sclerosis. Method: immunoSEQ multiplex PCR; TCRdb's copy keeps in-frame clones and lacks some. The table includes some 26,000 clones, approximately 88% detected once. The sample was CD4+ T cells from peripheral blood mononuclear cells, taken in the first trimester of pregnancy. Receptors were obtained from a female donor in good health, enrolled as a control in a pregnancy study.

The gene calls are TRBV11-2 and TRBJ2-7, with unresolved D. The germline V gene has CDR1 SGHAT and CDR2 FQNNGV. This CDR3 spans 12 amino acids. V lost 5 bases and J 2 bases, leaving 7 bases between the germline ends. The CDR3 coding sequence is TGTGCCAGCAGCATTAGTGCCTACGAGCAGTACTTC. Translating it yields CASSISAYEQYF.

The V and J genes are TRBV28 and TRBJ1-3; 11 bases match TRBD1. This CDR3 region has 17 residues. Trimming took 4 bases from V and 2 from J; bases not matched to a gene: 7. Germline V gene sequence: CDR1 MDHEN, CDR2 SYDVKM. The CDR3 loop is CASSSGQGVGAGNTIYF. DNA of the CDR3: TGTGCCAGCAGTTCGGGACAGGGGGTAGGAGCTGGAAACACCATATATTTT.

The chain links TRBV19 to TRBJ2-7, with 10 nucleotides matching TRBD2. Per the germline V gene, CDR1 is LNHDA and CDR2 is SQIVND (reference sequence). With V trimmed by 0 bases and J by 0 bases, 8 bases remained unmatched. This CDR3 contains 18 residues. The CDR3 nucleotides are TGTGCCAGTAGTATAGAATTCCCTAGCGGGAGCTTCTCCTACGAGCAGTACTTC. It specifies CASSIEFPSGSFSYEQYF. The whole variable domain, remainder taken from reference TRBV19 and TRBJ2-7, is DGGITQSPKYLFRKEGQNVTLSCEQNLNHDAMYWYRQDPGQGLRLIYYSQIVNDFQKGDIAEGYSVSREKKESFPLTVTSAQKNPTAFYLCASSIEFPSGSFSYEQYFGPGTRLTVT.

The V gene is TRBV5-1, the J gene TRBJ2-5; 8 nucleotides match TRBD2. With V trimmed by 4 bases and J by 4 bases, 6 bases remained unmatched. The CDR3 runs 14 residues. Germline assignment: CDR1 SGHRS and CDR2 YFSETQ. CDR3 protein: CASSKGLEGETQYF. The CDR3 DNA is TGCGCCAGCAGCAAGGGACTAGAAGGAGAGACCCAGTACTTC.

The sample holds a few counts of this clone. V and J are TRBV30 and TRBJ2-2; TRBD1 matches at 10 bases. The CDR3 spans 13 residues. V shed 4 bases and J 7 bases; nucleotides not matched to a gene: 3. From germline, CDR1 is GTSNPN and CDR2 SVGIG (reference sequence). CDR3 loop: CAWKGQGGGELFF. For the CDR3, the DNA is TGTGCCTGGAAAGGACAGGGGGGCGGGGAGCTGTTTTTT.

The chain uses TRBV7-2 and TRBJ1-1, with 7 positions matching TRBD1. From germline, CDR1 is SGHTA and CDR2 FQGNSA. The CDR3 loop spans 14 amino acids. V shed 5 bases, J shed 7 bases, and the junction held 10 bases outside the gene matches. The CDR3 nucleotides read TGTGCCAGCAGCCCACAACCCCGGGACAGTGAAGCTTTCTTT. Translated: CASSPQPRDSEAFF.

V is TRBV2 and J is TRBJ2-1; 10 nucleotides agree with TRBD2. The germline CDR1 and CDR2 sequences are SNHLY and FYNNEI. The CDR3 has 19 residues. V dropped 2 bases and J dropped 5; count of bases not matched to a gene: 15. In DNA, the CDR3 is TGTGCCAGCAGTGAAATATCAGGGTGGGGGACTAGCGTAAACAATGAGCAGTTCTTC. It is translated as CASSEISGWGTSVNNEQFF.

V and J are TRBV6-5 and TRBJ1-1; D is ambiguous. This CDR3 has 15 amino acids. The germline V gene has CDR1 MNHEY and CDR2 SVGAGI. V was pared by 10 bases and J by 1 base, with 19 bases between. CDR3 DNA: TGTGCCACCCAGCGGACTAACATCTGGAACACTGAAGCTTTCTTT. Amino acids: CATQRTNIWNTEAFF.

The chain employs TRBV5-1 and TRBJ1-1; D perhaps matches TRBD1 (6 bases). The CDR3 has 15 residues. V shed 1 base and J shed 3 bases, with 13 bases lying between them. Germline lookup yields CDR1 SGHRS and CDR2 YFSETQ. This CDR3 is CASSLLQGRDTEAFF. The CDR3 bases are TGCGCCAGCAGCTTGCTCCAGGGGAGGGACACTGAAGCTTTCTTT.